This note documents a single T cell receptor (beta chain) sequence. Antigen unknown. PCR involved 60 Vbeta and 13 Jbeta primers. Here immunoSEQ multiplex PCR was the method, and the copy in TCRdb shows in-frame clones only, minus some. The table records over 150,000 clones, under 90% of them present only once. The data are from a study of cytomegalovirus exposure and HLA in healthy donors. Study-wide points: Follow-up analysis later connected one missense variant in DCLRE1C with trimming of TCR beta V- and J-genes. Most of the TCR beta V segments (in an earlier analysis) were productive either about 87% or about 30% of the time.

The CDR3 has 14 amino acids. Germline assignment: CDR1 PRHDT and CDR2 FYEKMQ (reference sequence). Trimming left V 0 bases short and J 8 bases short, with 11 bases between. What was sequenced was PBMCs. The chain has TRBV13 and TRBJ2-4; D is unresolved. The receptor's source is a man aged 25-45 years in good health and CMV-seronegative. CDR3 in DNA: TGTGCCAGCAGCTTAGGGGCCAAAGGAGACATTCAGTACTTC. This gives the protein CASSLGAKGDIQYF.